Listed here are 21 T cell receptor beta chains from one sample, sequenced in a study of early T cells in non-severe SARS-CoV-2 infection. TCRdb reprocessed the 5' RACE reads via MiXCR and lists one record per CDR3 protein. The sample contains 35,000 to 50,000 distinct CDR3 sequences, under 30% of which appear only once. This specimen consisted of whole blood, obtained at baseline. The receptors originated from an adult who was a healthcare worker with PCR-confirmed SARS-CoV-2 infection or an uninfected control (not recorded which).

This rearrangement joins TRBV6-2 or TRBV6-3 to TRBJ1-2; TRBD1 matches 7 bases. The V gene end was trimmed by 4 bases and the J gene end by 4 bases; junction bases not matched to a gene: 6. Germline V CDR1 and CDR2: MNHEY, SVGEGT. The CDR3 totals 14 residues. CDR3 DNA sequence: TGTGCCAGCAGTTCGGCCGGACAGGCCTATGGCTACACCTTC. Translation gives CASSSAGQAYGYTF.

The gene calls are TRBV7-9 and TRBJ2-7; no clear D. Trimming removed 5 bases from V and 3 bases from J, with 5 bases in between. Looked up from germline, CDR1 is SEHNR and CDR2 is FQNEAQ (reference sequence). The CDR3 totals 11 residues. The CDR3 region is CASSADYEQYF. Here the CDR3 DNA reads TGTGCCAGCAGCGCAGACTACGAGCAGTACTTC.

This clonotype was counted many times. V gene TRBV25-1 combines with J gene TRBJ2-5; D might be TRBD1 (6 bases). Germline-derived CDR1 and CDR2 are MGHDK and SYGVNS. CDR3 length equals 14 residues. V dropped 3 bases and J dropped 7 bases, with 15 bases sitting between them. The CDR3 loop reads CASSEPGVIVTQYF. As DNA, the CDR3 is TGTGCCAGCAGTGAGCCAGGGGTGATTGTGACCCAGTACTTC. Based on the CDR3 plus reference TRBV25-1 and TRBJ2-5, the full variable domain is EADIYQTPRYLVIGTGKKITLECSQTMGHDKMYWYQQDPGMELHLIHYSYGVNSTEKGDLSSESTVSRIRTEHFPLTLESARPSHTSQYLCASSEPGVIVTQYFGPGTRLLVL.

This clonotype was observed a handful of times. The CDR3, as DNA: TGTGCCAGCAGCTTAGCCGGGGTCGACACTGAAGCTTTCTTT. Its translation: CASSLAGVDTEAFF. V gene TRBV7-9 combines with J gene TRBJ1-1; D call uncertain. Germline V CDR1 and CDR2: SEHNR, FQNEAQ (reference sequence). V was cut by 0 bases and J by 3 bases, with 8 bases left in between. The CDR3 has 14 residues.

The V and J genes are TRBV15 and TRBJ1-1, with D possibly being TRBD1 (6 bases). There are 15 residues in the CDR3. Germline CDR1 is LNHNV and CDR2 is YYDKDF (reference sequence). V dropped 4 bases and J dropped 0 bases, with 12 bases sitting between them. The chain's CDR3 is CATSMKGQLNTEAFF. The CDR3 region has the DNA TGTGCCACCAGCATGAAGGGACAACTGAACACTGAAGCTTTCTTT.

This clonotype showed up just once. The DNA for the CDR3 is TGTGCCAGCAGTTACAAGGGGAACTACGAGCAGTACTTC. It translates to CASSYKGNYEQYF. The V call is TRBV6-6, the J call TRBJ2-7; a possible D gene is TRBD1 (5 bases). The CDR3 is made up of 13 amino acids. V was shortened by 2 bases and J by 3 bases, with 8 bases between the two germline ends. From germline, CDR1 is MNHNY and CDR2 SVGAGI (reference sequence).

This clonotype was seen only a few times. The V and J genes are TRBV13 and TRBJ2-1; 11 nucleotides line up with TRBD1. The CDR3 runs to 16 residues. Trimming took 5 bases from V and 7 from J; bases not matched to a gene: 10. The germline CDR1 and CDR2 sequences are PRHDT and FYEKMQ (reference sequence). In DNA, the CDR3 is TGTGCCAGCAGCAATGCCCCCGGGACAGGGGGGAATGAGCAGTTCTTC. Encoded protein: CASSNAPGTGGNEQFF.

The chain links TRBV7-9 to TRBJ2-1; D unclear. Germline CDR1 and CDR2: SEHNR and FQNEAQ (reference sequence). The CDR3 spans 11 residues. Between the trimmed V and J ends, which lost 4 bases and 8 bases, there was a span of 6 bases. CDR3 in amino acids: CASSSPHEQFF. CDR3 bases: TGTGCCAGCAGCTCCCCTCATGAGCAGTTCTTC.

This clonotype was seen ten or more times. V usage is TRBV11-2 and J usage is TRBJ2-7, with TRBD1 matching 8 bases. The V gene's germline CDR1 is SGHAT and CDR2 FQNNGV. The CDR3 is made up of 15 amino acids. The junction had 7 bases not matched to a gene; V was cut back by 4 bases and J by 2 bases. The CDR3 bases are TGTGCCAGCAGCTCACCCGGGACAGGCCCCTACGAGCAGTACTTC. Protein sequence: CASSSPGTGPYEQYF.

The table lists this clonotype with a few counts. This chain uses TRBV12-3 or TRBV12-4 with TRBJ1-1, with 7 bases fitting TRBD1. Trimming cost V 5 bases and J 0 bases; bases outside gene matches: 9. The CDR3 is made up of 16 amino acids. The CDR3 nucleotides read TGTGCCAGCAGTACCGGACAGGCATACCTGAACACTGAAGCTTTCTTT. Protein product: CASSTGQAYLNTEAFF.

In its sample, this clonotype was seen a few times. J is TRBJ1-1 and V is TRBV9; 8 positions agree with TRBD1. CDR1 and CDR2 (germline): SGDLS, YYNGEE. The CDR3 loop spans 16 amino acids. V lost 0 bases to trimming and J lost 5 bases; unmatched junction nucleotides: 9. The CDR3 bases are TGTGCCAGCAGCGTAGCTCCCGACAGGGGAGGTACTGAAGCTTTCTTT. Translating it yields CASSVAPDRGGTEAFF. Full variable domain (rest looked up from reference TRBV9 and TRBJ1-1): DSGVTQTPKHLITATGQRVTLRCSPRSGDLSVYWYQQSLDQGLQFLIQYYNGEERAKGNILERFSAQQFPDLHSELNLSSLELGDSALYFCASSVAPDRGGTEAFFGQGTRLTVV.

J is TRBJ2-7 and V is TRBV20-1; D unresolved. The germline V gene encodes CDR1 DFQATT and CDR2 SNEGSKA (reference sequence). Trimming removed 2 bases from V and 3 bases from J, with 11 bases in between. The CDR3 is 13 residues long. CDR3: CSARSLQGYEQYF. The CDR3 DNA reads TGCAGTGCTAGAAGTTTACAAGGCTACGAGCAGTACTTC.

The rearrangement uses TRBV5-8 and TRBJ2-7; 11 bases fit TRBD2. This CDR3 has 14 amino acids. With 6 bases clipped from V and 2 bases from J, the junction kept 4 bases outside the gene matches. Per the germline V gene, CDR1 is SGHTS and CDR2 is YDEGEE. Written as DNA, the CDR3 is TGTGCCAGCACCAAGGGACTAGCGGCCTACGAGCAGTACTTC. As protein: CASTKGLAAYEQYF.

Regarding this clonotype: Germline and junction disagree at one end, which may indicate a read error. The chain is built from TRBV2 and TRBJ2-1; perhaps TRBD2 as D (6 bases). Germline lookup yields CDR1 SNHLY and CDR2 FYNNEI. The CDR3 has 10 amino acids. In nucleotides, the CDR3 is TGTGCCAGCAGTCAGGGACTCGCCGTCTTC. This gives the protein CASSQGLAVF.

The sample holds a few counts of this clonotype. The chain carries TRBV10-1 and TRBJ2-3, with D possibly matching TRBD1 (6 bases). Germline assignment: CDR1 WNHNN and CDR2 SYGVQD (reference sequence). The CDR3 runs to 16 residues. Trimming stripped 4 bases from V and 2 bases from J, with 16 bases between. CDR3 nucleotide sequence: TGCGCCAGCAGTGCGCAGGGGTCGGGCCTCACAGATACGCAGTATTTT. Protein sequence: CASSAQGSGLTDTQYF.

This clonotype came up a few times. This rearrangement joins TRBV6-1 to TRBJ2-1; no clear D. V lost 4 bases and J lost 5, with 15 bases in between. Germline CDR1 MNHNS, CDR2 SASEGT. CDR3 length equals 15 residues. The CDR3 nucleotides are TGTGCCAGCAGTGTAGGGTTAGGAGACAACAATGAGCAGTTCTTC. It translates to CASSVGLGDNNEQFF.

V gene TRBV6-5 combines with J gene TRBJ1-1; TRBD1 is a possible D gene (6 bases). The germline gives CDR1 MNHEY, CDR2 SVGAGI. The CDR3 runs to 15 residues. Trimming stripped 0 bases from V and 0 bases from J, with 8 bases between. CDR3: CASSYSWTVNTEAFF. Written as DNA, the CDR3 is TGTGCCAGCAGTTACTCGTGGACAGTGAACACTGAAGCTTTCTTT.

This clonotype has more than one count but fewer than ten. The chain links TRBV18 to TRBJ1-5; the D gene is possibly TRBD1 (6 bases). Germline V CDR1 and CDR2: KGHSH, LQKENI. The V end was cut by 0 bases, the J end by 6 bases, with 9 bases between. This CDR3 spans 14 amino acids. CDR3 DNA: TGTGCCAGCTCACCACCGACAGGCATTCAGCCCCAGCATTTT. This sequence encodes CASSPPTGIQPQHF.

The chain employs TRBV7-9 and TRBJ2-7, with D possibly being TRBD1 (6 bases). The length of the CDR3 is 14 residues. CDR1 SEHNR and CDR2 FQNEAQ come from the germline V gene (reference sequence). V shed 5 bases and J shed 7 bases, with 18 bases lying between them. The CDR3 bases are TGTGCCAGCAGCGTAACTACAGGGTTGGAAGAGCAGTACTTC. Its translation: CASSVTTGLEEQYF.

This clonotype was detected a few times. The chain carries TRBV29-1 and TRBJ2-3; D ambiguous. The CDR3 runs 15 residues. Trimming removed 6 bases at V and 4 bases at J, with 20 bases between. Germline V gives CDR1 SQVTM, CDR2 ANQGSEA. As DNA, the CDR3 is TGCAGCGTAGTAAGGGCCTCGAGGCGGCCAGATACGCAGTATTTT. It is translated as CSVVRASRRPDTQYF.

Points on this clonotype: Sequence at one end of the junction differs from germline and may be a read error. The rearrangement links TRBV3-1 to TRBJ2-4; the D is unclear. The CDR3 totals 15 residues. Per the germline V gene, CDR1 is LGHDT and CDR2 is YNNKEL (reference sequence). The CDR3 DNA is TGTACCAGCAGCCAACCATGGGCGTCCAAAAACATTCAGTACTTC. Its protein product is CTSSQPWASKNIQYF.